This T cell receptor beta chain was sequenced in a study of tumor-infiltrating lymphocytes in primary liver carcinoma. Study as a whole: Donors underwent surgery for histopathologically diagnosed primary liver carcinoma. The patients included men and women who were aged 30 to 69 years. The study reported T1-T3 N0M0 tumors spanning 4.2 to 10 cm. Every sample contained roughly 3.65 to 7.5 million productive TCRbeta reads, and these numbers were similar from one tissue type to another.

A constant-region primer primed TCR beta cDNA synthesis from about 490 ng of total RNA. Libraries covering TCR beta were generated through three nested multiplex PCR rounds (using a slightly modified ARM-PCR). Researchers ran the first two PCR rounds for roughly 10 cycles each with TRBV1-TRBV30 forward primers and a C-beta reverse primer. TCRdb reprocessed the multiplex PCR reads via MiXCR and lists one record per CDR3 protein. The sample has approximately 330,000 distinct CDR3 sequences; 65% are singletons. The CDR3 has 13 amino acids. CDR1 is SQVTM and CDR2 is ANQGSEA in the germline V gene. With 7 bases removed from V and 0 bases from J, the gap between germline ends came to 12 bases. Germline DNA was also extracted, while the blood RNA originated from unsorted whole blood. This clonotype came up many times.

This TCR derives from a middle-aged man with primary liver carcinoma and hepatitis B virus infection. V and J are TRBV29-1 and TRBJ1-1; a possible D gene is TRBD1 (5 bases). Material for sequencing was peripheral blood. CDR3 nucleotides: TGCAGCGGTAGACAGATACTGAACACTGAAGCTTTCTTT. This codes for CSGRQILNTEAFF. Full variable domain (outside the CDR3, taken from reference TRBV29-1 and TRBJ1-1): SAVISQKPSRDICQRGTSLTIQCQVDSQVTMMFWYRQQPGQSLTLIATANQGSEATYESGFVIDKFPISRPNLTFSTLTVSNMSPEDSSIYLCSGRQILNTEAFFGQGTRLTVV.